This TCR beta chain was profiled in a study of regulatory T cells in long-lasting Graves disease. Study-wide background: Antithyroid drugs had been taken under 3 months by newly diagnosed Graves' patients.

This CDR3 contains 14 residues. CDR1 and CDR2 from the germline V gene are MNHEY and SVGEGT. Trimming removed 7 bases from V and 0 bases from J, with 10 bases in between. Noted time point: newly diagnosed GD, antithyroid drugs for less than 3 months. TCR sequences were obtained from RNA taken from PBMCs. The TCR beta library used iRepertoire HTBI primers with Arm-PCR amplification of CDR3. MiXCR, applied by TCRdb to the multiplex PCR reads, yields one record per CDR3 protein. This table has some 450,000 distinct CDR3 sequences, about 17% appearing once. This clonotype was found many times. The data were also submitted as part of a second study, on T cells in Graves' hyperthyroidism and ophthalmopathy.

This chain joins TRBV6-2 or TRBV6-3 and TRBJ2-4; no clear D gene. The source of this sequence is a woman aged 30 to 39 with Graves disease. The sample here was peripheral blood mononuclear cells (PBMCs), taken at new diagnosis, from a patient treated with antithyroid drugs. In nucleotides, the CDR3 is TGTGCCAGCATGGGTAGACAAGCCAAAAACATTCAGTACTTC. It is translated as CASMGRQAKNIQYF.